This T cell receptor (beta chain) stems from a study of Ad26.COV2.S vaccination and SARS-CoV-2 variants. V gave up 3 bases and J gave up 8 bases; unmatched junction bases: 14. Germline V CDR1 and CDR2: SGHAT, FQNNGV. The CDR3 is 16 residues long. Treatment meaning: around 19 received Ad26.COV2.S at low or high dose, single or two shots; about 5 received placebo; per-sample allocation not given. All samples were drawn on day 63, counting from the first vaccine or placebo injection. Assay used: immunoSEQ multiplex PCR; TCRdb lists only in-frame clones, some missing. The table records over 450,000 clones, about 88% of them present only once.

The source was peripheral blood, collected in a trial of Ad26.COV2.S vaccine versus placebo. This sequence originates from a person between 18 and 65 years old who received the Ad26.COV2.S COVID-19 vaccine or a placebo. The V call is TRBV11-2, the J call TRBJ1-2, with 8 positions matching TRBD1. The CDR3 coding sequence is TGTGCCAGCAGCTTTCGGGGGGCGGACAGGGATGGAGGCTACACCTTC. It yields the protein CASSFRGADRDGGYTF.